Listed below are T cell receptor beta chains from one sample, sequenced in a study of blood T cell repertoires in COVID-19. Repertoires were generated with immunoSEQ multiplex PCR, while TCRdb's copy carries only in-frame clones and drops some. The data hold approximately 220,000 clones, with more than 80% observed a single time. The sequenced sample consisted of PBMCs or T cells enriched from blood (not recorded which). Receptors were obtained from a man aged 25-45 years who had recovered from COVID-19. Each CDR3 is given with its conserved first and last residue. The order of the fields is CDR3 protein, CDR3 DNA, J gene, D gene, clone size, V gene. D genes are given only for firm matches. Only part of the rows carry a size: once, few, many, or a class if the clone is expanded.

CDR3: CATRSGVGTGELFF
DNA: TGTGCCACCAGATCGGGGGTGGGTACCGGGGAGCTGTTTTTT
J: TRBJ2-2
D: NA
size: NA
V: TRBV24-1

CDR3: CASTGQGKGQPQHF
DNA: TGTGCCAGTACGGGGCAGGGGAAGGGTCAGCCCCAGCATTTT
J: TRBJ1-5
D: NA
size: NA
V: TRBV19

CDR3: CSVEESKNYGYTF
DNA: TGCAGCGTTGAAGAGAGTAAGAACTATGGCTACACCTTC
J: TRBJ1-2
D: NA
size: NA
V: TRBV29-1

CDR3: CASSVEWENLYSNQPQHF
DNA: TGTGCCAGCAGCGTAGAATGGGAGAACCTTTATAGCAATCAGCCCCAGCATTTT
J: TRBJ1-5
D: NA
size: once
V: TRBV9

CDR3: CASSVVAGGSYNEQFF
DNA: TGTGCCAGCAGCGTAGTGGCGGGTGGGTCCTACAATGAGCAGTTCTTC
J: TRBJ2-1
D: NA
size: NA
V: TRBV9

CDR3: CASSSPRTGEVNYGYTF
DNA: TGTGCCAGCAGCTCACCACGGACAGGGGAAGTTAACTATGGCTACACCTTC
J: TRBJ1-2
D: TRBD1
size: NA
V: TRBV11-2

CDR3: CASSEGTSGLLPTDTQYF
DNA: TGCGCCAGCAGTGAGGGGACTAGCGGACTCCTACCCACAGATACGCAGTATTTT
J: TRBJ2-3
D: TRBD2
size: NA
V: TRBV10-1

CDR3: CASSLSGGLSTDTQYF
DNA: TGTGCCAGCAGCTTAAGCGGGGGGCTAAGCACAGATACGCAGTATTTT
J: TRBJ2-3
D: TRBD2
size: NA
V: TRBV11-3

CDR3: CASSSKAGLGPNEQFF
DNA: TGTGCCAGCAGCTCGAAAGCGGGATTGGGGCCTAATGAGCAGTTCTTC
J: TRBJ2-1
D: TRBD2
size: NA
V: TRBV13

CDR3: CASSTDRMNTEAFF
DNA: TGTGCCAGCAGTACTGACAGGATGAACACTGAAGCTTTCTTT
J: TRBJ1-1
D: NA
size: NA
V: TRBV25-1

CDR3: CAWSVTGLAVYNEQFF
DNA: TGTGCCTGGAGTGTCACGGGACTAGCGGTTTACAATGAGCAGTTCTTC
J: TRBJ2-1
D: TRBD2
size: NA
V: TRBV30

CDR3: CASSQVLEKNTGELFF
DNA: TGCGCCAGCAGCCAAGTGCTGGAGAAGAACACCGGGGAGCTGTTTTTT
J: TRBJ2-2
D: NA
size: NA
V: TRBV4-1

CDR3: CASSQEGWGQGDYGYTF
DNA: TGTGCCAGCAGCCAAGAAGGGTGGGGGCAGGGTGACTATGGCTACACCTTC
J: TRBJ1-2
D: NA
size: NA
V: TRBV4-2

CDR3: CASSLRILNEQFF
DNA: TGCGCCAGCAGCCTACGAATCTTGAATGAGCAGTTCTTC
J: TRBJ2-1
D: NA
size: once
V: TRBV5-1

CDR3: CASSLGLAYTGELFF
DNA: TGTGCCAGCAGCCTCGGACTAGCGTACACCGGGGAGCTGTTTTTT
J: TRBJ2-2
D: TRBD2
size: NA
V: TRBV7-2

CDR3: CASSRNGGGADEQFF
DNA: TGTGCCAGCAGCCGCAATGGGGGGGGCGCCGATGAGCAGTTCTTC
J: TRBJ2-1
D: NA
size: NA
V: TRBV3-1/TRBV3-2

CDR3: CASSLSGSEAFF
DNA: TGTGCCAGCAGTTTATCAGGGTCCGAAGCTTTCTTT
J: TRBJ1-1
D: NA
size: NA
V: TRBV12-3/TRBV12-4

CDR3: CASSYFQNSPLHF
DNA: TGTGCCAGCAGTTACTTTCAGAATTCACCCCTCCACTTT
J: TRBJ1-6
D: NA
size: NA
V: TRBV6-5

CDR3: CASSYKPGTSATEQFF
DNA: TGTGCCAGCAGTTATAAGCCCGGGACTAGCGCTACTGAGCAGTTCTTC
J: TRBJ2-1
D: TRBD2
size: few
V: TRBV3-1/TRBV3-2

CDR3: CASLGSPRWDTQYF
DNA: TGTGCCAGCCTGGGCAGTCCTCGCTGGGATACGCAGTATTTT
J: TRBJ2-3
D: NA
size: NA
V: TRBV6-6

CDR3: CASSKDRLLCGYTF
DNA: TGTGCCAGCAGCAAAGATCGTCTACTATGCGGCTACACCTTC
J: TRBJ1-2
D: NA
size: NA
V: TRBV21-1

CDR3: CASSFRRYEQYF
DNA: TGTGCCAGCAGCTTCCGGCGGTACGAGCAGTACTTC
J: TRBJ2-7
D: NA
size: NA
V: TRBV7-9